The clone carrying this T cell receptor beta chain has ten or more counts. The read is 3 residues too short to cover the CDR3 end, so that end is filled in from the germline J gene. The data were obtained in a study of T cell clonality in common variable immunodeficiency. Profiling relied on immunoSEQ multiplex PCR, and the TCRdb table lists in-frame clones only, not all of them. The table lists more than 30,000 clones, no singletons, with 0.95% in the top ten. The CDR3 runs to 14 residues. CDR1 is GTSNPN, CDR2 SVGIG, per germline (reference sequence). The sequencing input was peripheral blood mononuclear cells. The clonotype originates from a person aged 18 to 70 in good health. The V and J genes are TRBV30 and TRBJ1-1, with 9 bases fitting TRBD1. The part of the CDR3 DNA that was read is TGTGCCTGGAGGGAACAGGGGGCGCGGAAAGAA. Amino acid sequence: CAWREQGARKE. The entire CDR3 reads CAWREQGARKEAFF.